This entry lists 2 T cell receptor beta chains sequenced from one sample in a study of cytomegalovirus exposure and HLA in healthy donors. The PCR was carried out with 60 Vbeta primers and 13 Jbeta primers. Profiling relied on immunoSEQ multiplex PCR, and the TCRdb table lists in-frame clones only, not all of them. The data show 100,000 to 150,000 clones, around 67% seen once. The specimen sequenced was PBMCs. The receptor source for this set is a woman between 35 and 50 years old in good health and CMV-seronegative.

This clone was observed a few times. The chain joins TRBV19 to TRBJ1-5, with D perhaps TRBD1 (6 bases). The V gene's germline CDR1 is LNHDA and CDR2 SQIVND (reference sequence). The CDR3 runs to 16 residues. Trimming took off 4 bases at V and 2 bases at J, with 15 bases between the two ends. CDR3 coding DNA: TGTGCCAGTAGTACGGACAGCCCCTATGGCAATCAGCCCCAGCATTTT. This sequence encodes CASSTDSPYGNQPQHF.

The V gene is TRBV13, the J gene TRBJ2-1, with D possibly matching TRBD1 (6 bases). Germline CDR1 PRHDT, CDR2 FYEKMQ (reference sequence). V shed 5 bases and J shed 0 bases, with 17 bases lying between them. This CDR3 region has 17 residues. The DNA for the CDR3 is TGTGCCAGCAGCCCCCCTGGGCAGGGGAGCTCCTACAATGAGCAGTTCTTC. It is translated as CASSPPGQGSSYNEQFF.